This T cell receptor beta chain came from a study of T cells after yellow fever vaccination. General study points: Booster sampling recovered most clones from primary vaccination (approximately 96% CD4, approximately 88% CD8).

This clonotype has only a few counts. The target antigen is unknown. The CDR3 covers 16 residues. The germline V and J ends were trimmed by 0 bases and 4 bases, with 18 bases remaining between them. The germline CDR1 and CDR2 sequences are GTSNPN and SVGIG (reference sequence). 5'RACE template switching produced TCR cDNA carrying a universal primer site and UMIs. TCRdb independently ran MiXCR on the 5' RACE reads; one entry per CDR3 protein. There are about 340,000 distinct CDR3 sequences in the sample; approximately 4% occur only once, and more than 20% lies in the top ten. This receptor was taken from a young man who received the YFV17D yellow fever vaccine. The input for sequencing was PBMCs, taken 5 days after the yellow fever booster vaccination. This chain uses TRBV30 with TRBJ1-1, with D tentatively TRBD1 (5 bases). The CDR3: CAWSVVWGSVGTEAFF. The DNA of the CDR3 is TGTGCCTGGAGTGTCGTGTGGGGGTCAGTAGGCACTGAAGCTTTCTTT.